This T cell receptor (beta chain) was sequenced in a study of tumor and adjacent non-tumor tissue in lung cancer. Study in general: Aged roughly 31 to 85 years, patients included nine to eleven men and 4 or 5 women with stage I to III disease.

This CDR3 has 11 residues. Germline assignment: CDR1 MNHNY and CDR2 SVGAGI (reference sequence). This sample's RNA came from whole unsorted tissue. This non-tumor lung sample came from over 3 cm beyond the tumor edge. Notes on the study in general: Significantly higher TCR diversity was found in tumor than normal lung. Tumor repertoires had a smaller top 100 clone share than normal lung.

A modified ARM-PCR protocol with three rounds of nested PCR amplified TCRbeta. In TCRdb, the multiplex PCR reads were re-called with MiXCR into one record per CDR3 protein. In the table there are roughly 70,000 distinct CDR3 sequences, roughly 75% of which are singletons. A remark on this clonotype: As yet, its antigen is unknown. It may be a read error: a sequence one base away is much more abundant.

This clonotype was sampled from a woman aged 45 to 65 with non-small cell lung cancer. The rearrangement joins TRBV6-6 to TRBJ2-2; D remains unclear. The sequenced sample consisted of distant non-tumor lung tissue. CDR3 sequence: CGSSYYGELFF. CDR3 DNA sequence: TGTGGCAGCAGTTACTACGGGGAGCTGTTTTTT.